This T cell receptor beta chain is drawn from a study of OX40 agonist ivuxolimab in advanced cancers. Data came from immunoSEQ multiplex PCR; TCRdb stores just in-frame clones and leaves some out. The sample includes approximately 91,000 clones, more than 70% of them seen just once. Germline V lookup: CDR1 MNHNS, CDR2 SASEGT. The CDR3 covers 13 residues. Trimming pared 3 bases from V and 3 bases from J, leaving 7 bases between. The rearrangement links TRBV6-1 to TRBJ2-3; tentative D call: TRBD2 (5 bases). The sequence was collected from an adult with an advanced solid tumor such as melanoma, head and neck, liver or kidney cancer. The source material was CD4+ or CD8+ T cells sorted from blood, sampled in a trial of the OX40 agonist ivuxolimab. The CDR3 DNA reads TGTGCCAGCAGTGATCCGGGAACAGATACGCAGTATTTT. Translating gives CASSDPGTDTQYF.